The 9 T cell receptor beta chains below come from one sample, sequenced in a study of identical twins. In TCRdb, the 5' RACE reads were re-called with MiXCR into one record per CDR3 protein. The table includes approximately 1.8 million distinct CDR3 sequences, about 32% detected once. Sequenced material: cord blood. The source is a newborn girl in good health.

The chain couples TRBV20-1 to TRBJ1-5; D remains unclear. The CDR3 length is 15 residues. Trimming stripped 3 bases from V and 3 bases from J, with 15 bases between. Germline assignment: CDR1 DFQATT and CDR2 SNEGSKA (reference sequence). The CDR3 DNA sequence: TGCAGTGCTAGCCTCCGGGCCACGGCCAATCAGCCCCAGCATTTT. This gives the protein CSASLRATANQPQHF.

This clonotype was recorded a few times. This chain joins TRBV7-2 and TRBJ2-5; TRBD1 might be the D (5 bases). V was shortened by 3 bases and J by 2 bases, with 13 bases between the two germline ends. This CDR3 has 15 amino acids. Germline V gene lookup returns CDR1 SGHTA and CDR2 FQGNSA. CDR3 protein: CASSFPGSSQETQYF. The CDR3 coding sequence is TGTGCCAGCAGCTTCCCAGGGTCCTCTCAAGAGACCCAGTACTTC.

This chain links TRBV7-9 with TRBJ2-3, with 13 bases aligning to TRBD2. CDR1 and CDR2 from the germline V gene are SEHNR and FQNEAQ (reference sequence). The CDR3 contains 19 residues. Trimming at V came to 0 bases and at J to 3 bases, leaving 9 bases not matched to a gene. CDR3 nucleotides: TGTGCCAGCAGCTTAGCGAGGGGACTAGCGGGGTTTAAGACAGATACGCAGTATTTT. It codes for CASSLARGLAGFKTDTQYF.

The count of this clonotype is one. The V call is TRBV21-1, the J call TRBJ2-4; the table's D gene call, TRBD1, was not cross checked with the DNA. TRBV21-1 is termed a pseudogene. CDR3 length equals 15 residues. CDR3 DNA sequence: TGTGCCAGTAACCAGGGGGCCAGAGCCAAAAACATTCAGTACTTC. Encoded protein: CASNQGARAKNIQYF.

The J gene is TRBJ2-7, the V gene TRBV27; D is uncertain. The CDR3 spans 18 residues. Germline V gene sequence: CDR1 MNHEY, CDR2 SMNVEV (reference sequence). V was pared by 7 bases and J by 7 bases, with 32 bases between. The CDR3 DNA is TGTGCCAGCAAAGTAAGGTGGGATAAAGGACGTTTCTGGTGGGAGCAGTACTTC. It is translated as CASKVRWDKGRFWWEQYF.

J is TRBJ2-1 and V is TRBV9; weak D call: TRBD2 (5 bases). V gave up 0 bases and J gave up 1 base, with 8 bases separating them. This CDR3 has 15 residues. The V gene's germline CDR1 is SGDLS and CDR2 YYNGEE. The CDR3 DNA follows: TGTGCCAGCAGCGTAGCAGCGGCTTCCTACAATGAGCAGTTCTTC. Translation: CASSVAAASYNEQFF.

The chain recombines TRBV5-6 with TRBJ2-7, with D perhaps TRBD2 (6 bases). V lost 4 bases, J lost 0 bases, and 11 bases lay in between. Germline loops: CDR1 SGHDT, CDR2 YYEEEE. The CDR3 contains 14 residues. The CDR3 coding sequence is TGTGCCAGCAGCGGGGACTTGAGCTCCTACGAGCAGTACTTC. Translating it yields CASSGDLSSYEQYF.

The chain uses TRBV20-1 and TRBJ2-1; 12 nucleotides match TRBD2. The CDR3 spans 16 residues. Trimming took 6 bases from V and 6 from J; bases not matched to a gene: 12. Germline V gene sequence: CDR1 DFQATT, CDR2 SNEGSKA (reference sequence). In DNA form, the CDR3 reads TGCAGTGCCATTTCTAGCGGGAGGGTCGGGGGCAATGAGCAGTTCTTC. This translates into CSAISSGRVGGNEQFF.

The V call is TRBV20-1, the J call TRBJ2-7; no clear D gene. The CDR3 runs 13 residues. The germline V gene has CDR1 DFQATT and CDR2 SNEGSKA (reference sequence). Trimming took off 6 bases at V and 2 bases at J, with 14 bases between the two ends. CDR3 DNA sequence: TGCAGTGCCCCCGGATTCGGTGCCTACGAGCAGTACTTC. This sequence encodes CSAPGFGAYEQYF.